Following are 2 T cell receptor beta chains from one sample sequenced in a study of blood T cell repertoires in COVID-19. The repertoire was sequenced with immunoSEQ multiplex PCR; TCRdb's copy has only in-frame clones and lacks some. The sample comprises approximately 250,000 clones, around 86% of which are singletons, and roughly 5.6% rests with the top ten. The sequenced material came from peripheral blood. These receptors were taken from a woman aged 60 to 75 with COVID-19, enrolled during active disease.

This chain connects TRBV5-1 to TRBJ2-3, with 12 nucleotides matching TRBD2. The CDR3 totals 16 residues. The germline V gene encodes CDR1 SGHRS and CDR2 YFSETQ. Trimming took 2 bases from V and 5 from J; bases not matched to a gene: 6. The CDR3 nucleotides read TGCGCCAGCAGCTTACTAGCGGGAGGAGAAGGAGATACGCAGTATTTT. Its translation: CASSLLAGGEGDTQYF.

This clone was seen only a few times. The CDR3 DNA is TGTGCCAGCAGCCCCGACAGCTCATCGTCTGGGAACACTGAAGCTTTCTTT. As protein: CASSPDSSSSGNTEAFF. The chain uses TRBV7-2 and TRBJ1-1; tentative D call: TRBD1 (5 bases). From germline, CDR1 is SGHTA and CDR2 FQGNSA. V lost 5 bases, J lost 1 base, and 20 bases lay in between. This CDR3 comprises 17 residues.